Below are 16 T cell receptor beta chains sequenced from a single sample in a study of CD8+ T cells in alopecia areata. Reverse transcribed after extraction, RNA yielded cDNA as the sequencing template. Produced via immunoSEQ multiplex PCR; TCRdb's table is partial and in-frame only. The data show approximately 150,000 clones, 40% to 65% seen once. The specimen comprised CD4+ T cells sorted from blood, sampled at week 0. Every receptor here comes from a human donor with alopecia areata.

This clone was counted between two and nine times. V is TRBV5-6 and J is TRBJ1-2, with D tentatively TRBD1 (5 bases). This CDR3 has 13 residues. Germline V gives CDR1 SGHDT, CDR2 YYEEEE. V lost 4 bases and J 9 bases, leaving 16 bases between the germline ends. The CDR3 nucleotides read TGTGCCAGCAGCCGGGACGGGATCCGAAGCTACACCTTC. Protein product: CASSRDGIRSYTF.

V gene TRBV30 combines with J gene TRBJ1-2, with D perhaps matching TRBD1 (5 bases). The germline V and J ends were trimmed by 2 bases and 4 bases, with 17 bases remaining between them. Per the germline V gene, CDR1 is GTSNPN and CDR2 is SVGIG (reference sequence). CDR3 length: 15 residues. This CDR3 reads CAWSRIKTDSYGYTF. The CDR3 DNA reads as TGTGCCTGGAGTCGAATAAAGACAGACTCCTATGGCTACACCTTC.

Of note for this clone: The same CDR3 is also encoded by other DNA sequences in this sample. The chain is built from TRBV7-9 and TRBJ2-1; unclear D gene. V dropped 1 base and J dropped 6 bases, with 7 bases sitting between them. The CDR3 extends over 13 amino acids. Germline CDR1 SEHNR, CDR2 FQNEAQ (reference sequence). Here the CDR3 DNA reads TGTGCCAGCAGCTTAGGTCTCCTCAATGAGCAGTTCTTC. This sequence encodes CASSLGLLNEQFF.

This clone has a single count. The chain links TRBV7-9 to TRBJ1-5; 10 nucleotides match TRBD1. Per germline, CDR1 SEHNR and CDR2 FQNEAQ (reference sequence). This CDR3 has 14 residues. J was trimmed by 9 bases and V by 4 bases; bases with no gene match: 6. In DNA form, the CDR3 reads TGTGCCAGCAGCTCTGGACAGGGGGTATCGCCCCAGCATTTT. This encodes CASSSGQGVSPQHF.

This clone was seen only a few times. V usage is TRBV7-3 and J usage is TRBJ2-1; D is possibly TRBD1 or TRBD2 (5 bases each). This CDR3 spans 14 amino acids. Germline CDR1 is SGHTA and CDR2 is FQGTGA. Trimming pared 3 bases from V and 7 bases from J, leaving 13 bases between. CDR3 nucleotides: TGTGCCAGCAGCTTGGGGCTACCGGGAAATGAGCAGTTCTTC. Amino acids: CASSLGLPGNEQFF.

This clone was found a few times. The chain employs TRBV5-1 and TRBJ2-3; D unclear. V was pared by 6 bases and J by 4 bases, with 21 bases between. Germline V lookup: CDR1 SGHRS, CDR2 YFSETQ. The CDR3 runs to 16 residues. The CDR3 protein is CASKNGNNIGADTQYF. The CDR3 DNA reads TGCGCCAGCAAGAACGGAAACAACATCGGCGCAGATACGCAGTATTTT. Full variable domain (missing parts from reference TRBV5-1 and TRBJ2-3): KAGVTQTPRYLIKTRGQQVTLSCSPISGHRSVSWYQQTPGQGLQFLFEYFSETQRNKGNFPGRFSGRQFSNSRSEMNVSTLELGDSALYLCASKNGNNIGADTQYFGPGTRLTVL.

This chain links TRBV9 with TRBJ2-7; 9 bases align to TRBD2. This CDR3 is 12 amino acids long. After removal of 4 bases from V and 7 bases from J, the junction contained 3 bases not matched to a gene. Germline V CDR1 and CDR2: SGDLS, YYNGEE. The CDR3 protein is CASSPLAGEQYF. The CDR3 DNA sequence: TGTGCCAGCAGCCCCCTAGCGGGGGAGCAGTACTTC.

This clone was seen a few times. The chain links TRBV28 to TRBJ2-7, with D possibly matching TRBD1 (5 bases). Germline V gives CDR1 MDHEN, CDR2 SYDVKM. Between the trimmed V and J ends, which lost 5 bases and 0 bases, there was a span of 11 bases. CDR3 length: 14 amino acids. CDR3 loop: CASSILDSSYEQYF. The CDR3 DNA sequence: TGTGCCAGCAGTATTCTAGACAGCTCCTACGAGCAGTACTTC. The full variable domain, rest sourced from reference TRBV28 and TRBJ2-7, is DVKVTQSSRYLVKRTGEKVFLECVQDMDHENMFWYRQDPGLGLRLIYFSYDVKMKEKGDIPEGYSVSREKKERFSLILESASTNQTSMYLCASSILDSSYEQYFGPGTRLTVT.

The chain combines TRBV29-1 with TRBJ1-5; D is unclear. V shed 4 bases and J shed 0 bases, with 7 bases lying between them. This CDR3 is built from 13 residues. Per the germline V gene, CDR1 is SQVTM and CDR2 is ANQGSEA. The CDR3 DNA reads TGCAGCGTTGTTGGAGATAGCAATCAGCCCCAGCATTTT. Its translation: CSVVGDSNQPQHF. The full variable domain, completed using reference TRBV29-1 and TRBJ1-5, is SAVISQKPSRDICQRGTSLTIQCQVDSQVTMMFWYRQQPGQSLTLIATANQGSEATYESGFVIDKFPISRPNLTFSTLTVSNMSPEDSSIYLCSVVGDSNQPQHFGDGTRLSIL.

The chain couples TRBV25-1 to TRBJ2-1; 8 bases map to TRBD2. With 5 bases clipped from V and 3 bases from J, the junction kept 9 bases outside the gene matches. This CDR3 spans 16 amino acids. Germline CDR1 and CDR2: MGHDK and SYGVNS. The CDR3 region is CASSSRIAGIYNEQFF. CDR3 coding DNA: TGTGCCAGCAGTTCGCGTATAGCGGGGATCTACAATGAGCAGTTCTTC.

This clone was recorded only once. The V call is TRBV6-1, the J call TRBJ2-7; D is perhaps TRBD1 (7 bases). Germline CDR1 MNHNS, CDR2 SASEGT. V lost 2 bases and J 5 bases, leaving 13 bases between the germline ends. The CDR3 loop spans 14 amino acids. The CDR3: CASSEWGQRDEQYF. Written as DNA, the CDR3 is TGTGCCAGCAGTGAATGGGGACAGCGGGACGAGCAGTACTTC.

This chain uses TRBV29-1 with TRBJ1-5, with D uncertain. Looked up from germline, CDR1 is SQVTM and CDR2 is ANQGSEA. The V end was cut by 4 bases, the J end by 5 bases, with 6 bases between. The CDR3 extends over 11 amino acids. The CDR3 bases are TGCAGCGTTGTGAGGGATCAGCCCCAGCATTTT. This sequence encodes CSVVRDQPQHF.

The chain carries TRBV11-2 and TRBJ2-3; unclear D gene. Germline V gene sequence: CDR1 SGHAT, CDR2 FQNNGV. The CDR3 consists of 15 residues. V lost 2 bases, J lost 6 bases, and 15 bases lay in between. CDR3 sequence: CASSLSRLASDTQYF. Written as DNA, the CDR3 is TGTGCCAGCAGCTTATCTCGGCTGGCCTCGGATACGCAGTATTTT.

The sample holds one count of this clone. The V call is TRBV11-2, the J call TRBJ2-7; perhaps TRBD2 as D (6 bases). Between the trimmed V and J ends, which lost 3 bases and 7 bases, there was a span of 13 bases. Germline CDR1 reads SGHAT; CDR2 reads FQNNGV. The CDR3 loop spans 13 amino acids. The CDR3 bases are TGTGCCAGCAGCTTGATCCGGGCGGGGGAGCAGTACTTC. This gives the protein CASSLIRAGEQYF.

The chain links TRBV6-5 to TRBJ2-5, with D tentatively TRBD2 (5 bases). In germline, CDR1 is MNHEY, CDR2 SVGAGI. This CDR3 contains 13 residues. V was shortened by 0 bases and J by 7 bases, with 9 bases between the two germline ends. The CDR3 DNA is TGTGCCAGCAGTTACTCGATTGGAGGGACCCAGTACTTC. Protein sequence: CASSYSIGGTQYF.

This clone was counted between two and nine times. The chain employs TRBV29-1 and TRBJ2-7; D remains ambiguous. From germline, CDR1 is SQVTM and CDR2 ANQGSEA. V shed 4 bases and J shed 7 bases, with 11 bases lying between them. The CDR3 is 11 amino acids. CDR3 DNA: TGCAGCGTTGGAGGAGAGAGAGAGCAGTACTTC. It is translated as CSVGGEREQYF.